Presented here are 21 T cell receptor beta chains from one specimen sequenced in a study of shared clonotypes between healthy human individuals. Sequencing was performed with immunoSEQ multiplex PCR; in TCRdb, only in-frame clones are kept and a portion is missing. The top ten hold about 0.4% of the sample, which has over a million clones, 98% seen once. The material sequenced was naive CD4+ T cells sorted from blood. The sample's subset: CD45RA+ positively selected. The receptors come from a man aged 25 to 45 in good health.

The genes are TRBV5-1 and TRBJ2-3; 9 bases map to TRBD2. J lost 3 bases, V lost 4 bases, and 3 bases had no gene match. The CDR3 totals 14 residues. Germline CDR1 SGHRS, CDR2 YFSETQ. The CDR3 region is CASSPSGKTDTQYF. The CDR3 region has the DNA TGCGCCAGCAGCCCTAGCGGGAAAACAGATACGCAGTATTTT.

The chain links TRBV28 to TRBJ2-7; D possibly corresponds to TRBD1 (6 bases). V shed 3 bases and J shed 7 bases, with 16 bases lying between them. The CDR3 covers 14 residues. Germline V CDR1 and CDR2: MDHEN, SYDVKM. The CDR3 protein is CASSFPAGVGEQYF. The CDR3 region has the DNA TGTGCCAGCAGTTTTCCCGCAGGGGTGGGTGAGCAGTACTTC.

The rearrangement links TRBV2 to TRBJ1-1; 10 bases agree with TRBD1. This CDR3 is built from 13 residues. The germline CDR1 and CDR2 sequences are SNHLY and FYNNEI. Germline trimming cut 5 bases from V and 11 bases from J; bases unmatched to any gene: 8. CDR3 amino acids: CASSLRDRGFAFF. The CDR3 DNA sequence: TGTGCCAGCAGTCTCCGGGACAGGGGTTTCGCTTTCTTT.

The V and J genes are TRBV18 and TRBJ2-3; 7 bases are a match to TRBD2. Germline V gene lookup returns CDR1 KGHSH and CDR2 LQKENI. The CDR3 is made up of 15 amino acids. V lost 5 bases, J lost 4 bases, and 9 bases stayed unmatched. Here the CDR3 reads CASSTGLEIPDTQYF. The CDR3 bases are TGTGCCAGCTCAACAGGACTAGAGATTCCAGATACGCAGTATTTT.

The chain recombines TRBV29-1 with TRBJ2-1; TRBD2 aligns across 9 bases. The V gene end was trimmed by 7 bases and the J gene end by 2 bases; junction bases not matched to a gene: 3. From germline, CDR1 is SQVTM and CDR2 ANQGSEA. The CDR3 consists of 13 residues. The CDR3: CSAAGGPYNEQFF. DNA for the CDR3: TGCAGCGCCGCGGGAGGGCCCTACAATGAGCAGTTCTTC.

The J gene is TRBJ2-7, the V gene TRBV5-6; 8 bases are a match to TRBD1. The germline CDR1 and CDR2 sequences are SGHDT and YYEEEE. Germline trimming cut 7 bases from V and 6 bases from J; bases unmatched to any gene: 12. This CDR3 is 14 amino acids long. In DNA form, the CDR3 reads TGTGCCAGCGGGGGCGAGGGACAGGTCGCCGAGCAGTACTTC. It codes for CASGGEGQVAEQYF.

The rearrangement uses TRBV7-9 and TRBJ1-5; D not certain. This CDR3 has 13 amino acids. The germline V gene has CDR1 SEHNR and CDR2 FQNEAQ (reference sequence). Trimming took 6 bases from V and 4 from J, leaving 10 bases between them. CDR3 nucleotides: TGTGCCAGCAGTGGAAACACAAATCAGCCCCAGCATTTT. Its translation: CASSGNTNQPQHF. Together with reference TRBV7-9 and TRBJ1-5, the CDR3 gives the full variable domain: DTGVSQNPRHKITKRGQNVTFRCDPISEHNRLYWYRQTLGQGPEFLTYFQNEAQLEKSRLLSDRFSAERPKGSFSTLEIQRTEQGDSAMYLCASSGNTNQPQHFGDGTRLSIL.

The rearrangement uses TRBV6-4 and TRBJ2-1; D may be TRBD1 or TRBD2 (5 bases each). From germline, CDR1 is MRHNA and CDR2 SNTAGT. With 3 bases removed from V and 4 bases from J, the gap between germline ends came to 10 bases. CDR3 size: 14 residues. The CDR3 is CASSERDAYNEQFF. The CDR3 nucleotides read TGTGCCAGCAGTGAAAGGGACGCTTACAATGAGCAGTTCTTC.

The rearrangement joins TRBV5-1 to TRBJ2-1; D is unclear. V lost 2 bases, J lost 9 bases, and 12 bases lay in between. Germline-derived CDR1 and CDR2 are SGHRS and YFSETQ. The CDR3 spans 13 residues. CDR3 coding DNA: TGCGCCAGCAGCTTTTCGTCGTCTGGTGAGCAGTTCTTC. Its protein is CASSFSSSGEQFF. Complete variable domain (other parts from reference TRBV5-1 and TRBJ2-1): KAGVTQTPRYLIKTRGQQVTLSCSPISGHRSVSWYQQTPGQGLQFLFEYFSETQRNKGNFPGRFSGRQFSNSRSEMNVSTLELGDSALYLCASSFSSSGEQFFGPGTRLTVL.

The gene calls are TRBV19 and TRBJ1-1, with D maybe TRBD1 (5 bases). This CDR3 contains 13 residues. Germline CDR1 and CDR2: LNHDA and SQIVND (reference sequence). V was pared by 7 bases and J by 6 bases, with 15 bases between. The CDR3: CASNPRQGSEAFF. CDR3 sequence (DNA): TGTGCCAGTAACCCAAGGCAGGGATCTGAAGCTTTCTTT.

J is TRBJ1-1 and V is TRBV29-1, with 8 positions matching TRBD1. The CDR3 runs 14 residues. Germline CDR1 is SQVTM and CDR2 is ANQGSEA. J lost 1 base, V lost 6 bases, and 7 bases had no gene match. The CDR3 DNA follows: TGCAGCGTCGGACAGGGTTTGGGGAACACTGAAGCTTTCTTT. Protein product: CSVGQGLGNTEAFF.

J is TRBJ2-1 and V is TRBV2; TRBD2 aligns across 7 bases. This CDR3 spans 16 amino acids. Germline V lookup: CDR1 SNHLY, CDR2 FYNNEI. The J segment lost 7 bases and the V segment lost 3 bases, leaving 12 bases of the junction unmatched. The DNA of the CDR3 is TGTGCCAGCAGTGAGGTCGGGGGAGGGCCGTGGAATGAGCAGTTCTTC. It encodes CASSEVGGGPWNEQFF.

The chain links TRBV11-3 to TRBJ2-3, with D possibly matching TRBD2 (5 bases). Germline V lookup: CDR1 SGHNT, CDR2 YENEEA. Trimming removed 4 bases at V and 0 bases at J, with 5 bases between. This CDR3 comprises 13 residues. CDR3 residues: CASSWTSTDTQYF. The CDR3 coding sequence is TGTGCCAGCAGCTGGACTAGCACAGATACGCAGTATTTT.

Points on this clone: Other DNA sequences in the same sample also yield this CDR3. CDR3 loop: CASSLGFQETQYF. The CDR3 bases are TGTGCCAGCAGCTTAGGTTTCCAAGAGACCCAGTACTTC. The chain uses TRBV7-3 and TRBJ2-5; no definite D call. With 2 bases removed from V and 1 base from J, the gap between germline ends came to 5 bases. The germline CDR1 and CDR2 sequences are SGHTA and FQGTGA. CDR3 length: 13 amino acids.

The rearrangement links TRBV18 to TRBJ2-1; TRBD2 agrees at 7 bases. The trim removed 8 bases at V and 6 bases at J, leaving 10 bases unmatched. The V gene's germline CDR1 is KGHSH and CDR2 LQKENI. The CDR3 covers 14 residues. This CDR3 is CASNAPGGLNEQFF. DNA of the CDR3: TGTGCCAGCAACGCGCCGGGGGGACTCAATGAGCAGTTCTTC.

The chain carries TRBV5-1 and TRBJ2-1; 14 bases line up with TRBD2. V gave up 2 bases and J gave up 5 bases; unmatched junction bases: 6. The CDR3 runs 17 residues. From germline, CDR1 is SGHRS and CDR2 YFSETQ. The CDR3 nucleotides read TGCGCCAGCAGCTTCGGGGGACTAGCGGGAGTAAACAATGAGCAGTTCTTC. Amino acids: CASSFGGLAGVNNEQFF.

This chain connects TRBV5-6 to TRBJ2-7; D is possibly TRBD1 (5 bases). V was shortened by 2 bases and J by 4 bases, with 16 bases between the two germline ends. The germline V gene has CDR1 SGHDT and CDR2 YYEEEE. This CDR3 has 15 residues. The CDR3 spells CASSFVSAREYEQYF. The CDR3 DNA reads TGTGCCAGCAGCTTTGTTTCGGCCAGGGAATACGAGCAGTACTTC.

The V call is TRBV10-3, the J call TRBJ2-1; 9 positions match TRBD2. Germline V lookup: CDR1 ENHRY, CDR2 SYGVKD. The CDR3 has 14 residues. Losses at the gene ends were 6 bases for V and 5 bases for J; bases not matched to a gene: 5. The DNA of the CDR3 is TGTGCCATCAGAGGAGCTAGCGGGGACAATGAGCAGTTCTTC. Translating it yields CAIRGASGDNEQFF.

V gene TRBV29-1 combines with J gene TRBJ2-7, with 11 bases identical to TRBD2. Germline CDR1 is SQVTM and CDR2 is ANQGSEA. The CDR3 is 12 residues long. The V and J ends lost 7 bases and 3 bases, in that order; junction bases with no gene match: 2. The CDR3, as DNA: TGCAGCGCCGGGACTAGCGGCTACGAGCAGTACTTC. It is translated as CSAGTSGYEQYF.

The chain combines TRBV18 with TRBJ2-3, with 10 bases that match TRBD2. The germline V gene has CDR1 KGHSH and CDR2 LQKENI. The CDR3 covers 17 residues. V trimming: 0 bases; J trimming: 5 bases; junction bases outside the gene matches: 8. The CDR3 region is CASSPPGSGRAGDTQYF. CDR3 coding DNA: TGTGCCAGCTCACCACCCGGCAGCGGGAGGGCCGGAGATACGCAGTATTTT.

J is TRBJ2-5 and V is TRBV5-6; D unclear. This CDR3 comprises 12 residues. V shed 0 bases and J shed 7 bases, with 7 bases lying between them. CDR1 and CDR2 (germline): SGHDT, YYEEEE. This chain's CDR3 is CASSLDGPTQYF. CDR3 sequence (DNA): TGTGCCAGCAGCTTGGACGGGCCGACCCAGTACTTC. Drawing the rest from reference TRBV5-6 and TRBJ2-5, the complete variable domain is DAGVTQSPTHLIKTRGQQVTLRCSPKSGHDTVSWYQQALGQGPQFIFQYYEEEERQRGNFPDRFSGHQFPNYSSELNVNALLLGDSALYLCASSLDGPTQYFGPGTRLLVL.